The 28 T cell receptor beta chains in this list originate from one sample, sequenced in a study of beta chain features in type 1 diabetes. Findings and limits, study-wide: Moderate yet significant TCRB CDR3 shortening was seen in Type 1 diabetes patients in all four CD4+ subsets.

The study reverse transcribed the entire isolated RNA, so it sequenced expressed TCRB transcripts. Generated by immunoSEQ multiplex PCR, the TCRdb table keeps only in-frame clones and is missing some. The repertoire holds more than 15,000 clones, with 70% as singletons. No cognate antigen is known for these TCRs. Sequencing was carried out using stem cell memory CD4+ T cells from blood. The receptors here all came from a man under 40 with type 1 diabetes.

The chain uses TRBV12-5 and TRBJ2-2; D ambiguous. From germline, CDR1 is LGHNT and CDR2 FRNRAP. V lost 2 bases to trimming and J lost 8 bases, with 6 bases between them. The CDR3 totals 12 residues. CDR3 region: CASGLNAGELFF. The CDR3 DNA is TGTGCTAGTGGTTTGAACGCGGGGGAGCTGTTTTTT.

This chain connects TRBV18 to TRBJ1-2; no clear D gene. V dropped 2 bases and J dropped 5 bases, with 9 bases sitting between them. This CDR3 has 13 amino acids. Germline V lookup: CDR1 KGHSH, CDR2 LQKENI. CDR3 sequence (DNA): TGTGCCAGCTCACCAGAGTCGGGTTATGGCTACACCTTC. It yields the protein CASSPESGYGYTF.

The rearrangement joins TRBV21-1 to TRBJ2-7; no check of the table's D call, TRBD2, against the DNA was made. TRBV21-1 constitutes a pseudogene. This CDR3 region has 17 residues. For the CDR3, the DNA is TGTGCCAGCAGCGACCTATACCGGGACTGGGGCTCTTATGAGCAGTACTTC. Encoded protein: CASSDLYRDWGSYEQYF.

The chain carries TRBV2 and TRBJ2-7, with D perhaps matching TRBD1 (5 bases). Deletions cut 4 bases from V and 4 bases from J, with 14 bases between. The CDR3 is 14 amino acids. The germline CDR1 and CDR2 sequences are SNHLY and FYNNEI. CDR3 protein: CASSGARVLYEQYF. The DNA for the CDR3 is TGTGCCAGCAGTGGGGCCAGGGTTTTATACGAGCAGTACTTC.

V and J are TRBV30 and TRBJ1-4; D not certain. The CDR3 covers 13 residues. The germline V gene encodes CDR1 GTSNPN and CDR2 SVGIG (reference sequence). Trimming took 0 bases from V and 5 from J, leaving 7 bases between them. CDR3 in amino acids: CAWSVKENEKLFF. The CDR3 DNA is TGTGCCTGGAGTGTAAAAGAGAATGAAAAACTGTTTTTT. Based on the CDR3 plus reference TRBV30 and TRBJ1-4, the full variable domain is SQTIHQWPATLVQPVGSPLSLECTVEGTSNPNLYWYRQAAGRGLQLLFYSVGIGQISSEVPQNLSASRPQDRQFILSSKKLLLSDSGFYLCAWSVKENEKLFFGSGTQLSVL.

The chain couples TRBV5-1 to TRBJ2-1; D is uncertain. The CDR3 contains 13 residues. Germline CDR1 SGHRS, CDR2 YFSETQ. V was pared by 4 bases and J by 5 bases, with 10 bases between. In nucleotides, the CDR3 is TGCGCCAGCAGCCACCCGGAGAACAATGAGCAGTTCTTC. Amino acid sequence: CASSHPENNEQFF.

This clone was counted only a few times. The rearrangement uses TRBV7-8 and TRBJ2-7, with 10 bases fitting TRBD1. V lost 0 bases to trimming and J lost 1 base; unmatched junction nucleotides: 6. The CDR3 spans 17 residues. Germline V gives CDR1 SGHVS, CDR2 FQNEAQ. The CDR3, as DNA: TGTGCCAGCAGCTTAGCCCACGGGACAGGGGTTTCCTACGAGCAGTACTTC. The encoded protein is CASSLAHGTGVSYEQYF.

This clone has just a few counts. V is TRBV7-2 and J is TRBJ1-4; weak D call: TRBD1 (5 bases). The CDR3 loop spans 15 amino acids. Trimming shortened V by 3 bases and J by 0 bases, and 8 bases separated the two germline ends. CDR1 and CDR2 from the germline V gene are SGHTA and FQGNSA. CDR3 sequence (DNA): TGTGCCAGCAGCTTCCAGACAGCAACTAATGAAAAACTGTTTTTT. Translation: CASSFQTATNEKLFF.

V usage is TRBV4-3 and J usage is TRBJ2-7, with TRBD1 matching over 8 bases. Germline trimming cut 3 bases from V and 2 bases from J; bases unmatched to any gene: 3. This CDR3 has 14 residues. Germline values: CDR1 LGHNA, CDR2 YSLEER. CDR3 protein: CASSQWTGPYEQYF. The CDR3 DNA sequence: TGCGCCAGCAGCCAGTGGACAGGGCCCTACGAGCAGTACTTC.

This chain links TRBV29-1 with TRBJ1-1, with 12 bases lining up with TRBD1. Trimming removed 6 bases from V and 4 bases from J; junction bases left unmatched: 9. Germline assignment: CDR1 SQVTM and CDR2 ANQGSEA. This CDR3 spans 15 amino acids. The DNA for the CDR3 is TGCAGCGTCCCCCGGGACAGGGGGCATAGCACTGAAGCTTTCTTT. It translates to CSVPRDRGHSTEAFF.

The rearrangement links TRBV4-2 to TRBJ1-4; 7 bases align to TRBD1. Germline lookup yields CDR1 LGHNA and CDR2 YNFKEQ. V was pared by 0 bases and J by 14 bases, with 3 bases of the junction left unmatched. The CDR3 loop spans 12 amino acids. This chain's CDR3 is CASSQDGGGLFF. The CDR3 DNA is TGTGCCAGCAGCCAAGATGGAGGGGGCCTGTTTTTT.

DNA for the CDR3: TGTGCCAGCTCACCAAGAAACGACAAGCCTTACGAGCAGTACTTC. Amino acid sequence: CASSPRNDKPYEQYF. V and J are TRBV18 and TRBJ2-7; D remains unclear. There are 15 residues in the CDR3. Germline V gene sequence: CDR1 KGHSH, CDR2 LQKENI. Trimming took 2 bases from V and 4 from J, leaving 15 bases between them.

This chain joins TRBV5-1 and TRBJ2-3; TRBD2 matches 15 bases. Germline CDR1 and CDR2: SGHRS and YFSETQ. The V and J ends lost 4 bases and 0 bases, in that order; junction bases with no gene match: 9. CDR3 size: 19 residues. DNA of the CDR3: TGCGCCAGCAGCCCCGGACTAGCGGGGGGGTTCTTCAGCACAGATACGCAGTATTTT. This gives the protein CASSPGLAGGFFSTDTQYF.

The chain is built from TRBV5-1 and TRBJ1-2; D uncertain. The germline gives CDR1 SGHRS, CDR2 YFSETQ. V was cut by 0 bases and J by 2 bases, with 5 bases left in between. The length of the CDR3 is 13 residues. For the CDR3, the DNA is TGCGCCAGCAGCTTGGAACAGAACTATGGCTACACCTTC. Its translation: CASSLEQNYGYTF.

The chain uses TRBV7-2 and TRBJ1-2; 7 bases align to TRBD1. The ends lost 2 bases at V and 6 bases at J; junction bases unmatched: 3. The CDR3 totals 13 residues. Germline V gene sequence: CDR1 SGHTA, CDR2 FQGNSA. This chain's CDR3 is CASSLFQGDGYTF. CDR3 bases: TGTGCCAGCAGCTTATTCCAGGGGGATGGCTACACCTTC.

V and J are TRBV7-8 and TRBJ2-5; D is perhaps TRBD1 (6 bases). The CDR3 length is 12 residues. Trimming pared 5 bases from V and 8 bases from J, leaving 12 bases between. Germline-derived CDR1 and CDR2 are SGHVS and FQNEAQ. Here the CDR3 reads CASSASQGTQYF. Written as DNA, the CDR3 is TGTGCCAGCAGCGCCTCACAGGGAACCCAGTACTTC. Full variable domain (rest looked up from reference TRBV7-8 and TRBJ2-5): GAGVSQSPRYKVAKRGQDVALRCDPISGHVSLFWYQQALGQGPEFLTYFQNEAQLDKSGLPSDRFFAERPEGSVSTLKIQRTQQEDSAVYLCASSASQGTQYFGPGTRLLVL.

This chain uses TRBV28 with TRBJ1-5, with D tentatively TRBD1 (5 bases). V was shortened by 5 bases and J by 6 bases, with 14 bases between the two germline ends. This CDR3 comprises 14 residues. Per germline, CDR1 MDHEN and CDR2 SYDVKM. The CDR3 region has the DNA TGTGCCAGCAGTGGGTGGCAGGGAGGTCAGCCCCAGCATTTT. Translation: CASSGWQGGQPQHF.

This chain connects TRBV18 to TRBJ2-1; 8 bases map to TRBD2. J lost 0 bases, V lost 2 bases, and 6 bases had no gene match. The CDR3 is 17 residues long. CDR1 and CDR2 from the germline V gene are KGHSH and LQKENI. CDR3 amino acids: CASSPGSGVSSYNEQFF. The CDR3 nucleotides read TGTGCCAGCTCACCAGGTAGCGGGGTTAGCTCCTACAATGAGCAGTTCTTC.

The chain uses TRBV5-1 and TRBJ1-4; maybe TRBD1 (6 bases). CDR1 SGHRS and CDR2 YFSETQ come from the germline V gene. This CDR3 has 14 residues. With 2 bases removed from V and 3 bases from J, the gap between germline ends came to 8 bases. The DNA of the CDR3 is TGCGCCAGCAGCTTCGGACAGCCTAATGAAAAACTGTTTTTT. Its protein is CASSFGQPNEKLFF.

The genes are TRBV27 and TRBJ1-5, with 7 bases lining up with TRBD1. Per the germline V gene, CDR1 is MNHEY and CDR2 is SMNVEV (reference sequence). The junction had 15 bases not matched to a gene; V was cut back by 7 bases and J by 3 bases. This CDR3 contains 17 residues. The CDR3 coding sequence is TGTGCCAGCAAACGGGACAGTCAAGGAGCTCCCAATCAGCCCCAGCATTTT. Translated, it gives CASKRDSQGAPNQPQHF.

V gene TRBV4-3 combines with J gene TRBJ2-1, with 7 nucleotides matching TRBD2. Germline V lookup: CDR1 LGHNA, CDR2 YSLEER. This CDR3 contains 14 residues. V lost 4 bases, J lost 2 bases, and 2 bases stayed unmatched. CDR3 DNA sequence: TGCGCCAGCAGCCGCCTAGCGGCCTACAATGAGCAGTTCTTC. Translated: CASSRLAAYNEQFF.

The chain couples TRBV7-9 to TRBJ2-5, with D perhaps matching TRBD2 (6 bases). V gave up 2 bases and J gave up 5 bases, with 12 bases separating them. This CDR3 is built from 14 residues. The V gene's germline CDR1 is SEHNR and CDR2 FQNEAQ (reference sequence). The CDR3 region has the DNA TGTGCCAGCAGCTTATATAGCGGCGGGGAGACCCAGTACTTC. This sequence encodes CASSLYSGGETQYF.

The CDR3 DNA reads TGCGCCAGCAGCTTCAGCGGGGGGGAGAAGACCCAGTACTTC. It encodes CASSFSGGEKTQYF. The V call is TRBV5-1, the J call TRBJ2-5; 10 bases are shared with TRBD2. Germline V gene data show CDR1 as SGHRS and CDR2 as YFSETQ. Trimming cost V 2 bases and J 6 bases; bases outside gene matches: 4. This CDR3 has 14 residues.

A few counts support this clone. The gene calls are TRBV5-4 and TRBJ2-7; 9 bases are a match to TRBD2. With 1 base clipped from V and 4 bases from J, the junction kept 12 bases outside the gene matches. Looked up from germline, CDR1 is SGHNT and CDR2 is YYREEE (reference sequence). This CDR3 is built from 17 residues. The CDR3 DNA is TGTGCCAGCAGCTTGTCTTCGCGCGGGGGGGCCGGGTACGAGCAGTACTTC. Amino acids: CASSLSSRGGAGYEQYF.

The chain carries TRBV5-1 and TRBJ2-3, with 13 bases matching TRBD2. V gave up 4 bases and J gave up 3 bases; unmatched junction bases: 8. The length of the CDR3 is 17 residues. The germline gives CDR1 SGHRS, CDR2 YFSETQ. CDR3 sequence (DNA): TGCGCCAGCAGCCCTAGACTAGCGGGGGGATTTACAGATACGCAGTATTTT. This sequence encodes CASSPRLAGGFTDTQYF. The complete variable domain, with remaining parts taken from reference TRBV5-1 and TRBJ2-3, reads KAGVTQTPRYLIKTRGQQVTLSCSPISGHRSVSWYQQTPGQGLQFLFEYFSETQRNKGNFPGRFSGRQFSNSRSEMNVSTLELGDSALYLCASSPRLAGGFTDTQYFGPGTRLTVL.

The V call is TRBV30, the J call TRBJ1-1, with unresolved D. Trimming removed 2 bases from V and 8 bases from J, with 12 bases in between. The CDR3 runs to 12 residues. Germline V CDR1 and CDR2: GTSNPN, SVGIG (reference sequence). The CDR3 sequence is CAWSPTYKEAFF. The CDR3, as DNA: TGTGCCTGGAGTCCGACTTATAAGGAAGCTTTCTTT.

The count of this clone is one. The chain is built from TRBV6-1 and TRBJ2-4, with unresolved D. The CDR3 has 14 residues. V lost 5 bases to trimming and J lost 3 bases, with 11 bases between them. Germline CDR1 and CDR2: MNHNS and SASEGT. The CDR3 DNA sequence: TGTGCCAGCAGTTTTTCTAGTCTCAAAAACATTCAGTACTTC. Its translation is CASSFSSLKNIQYF.

The J gene is TRBJ1-6, the V gene TRBV11-2, with D tentatively TRBD1 (5 bases). Germline CDR1 reads SGHAT; CDR2 reads FQNNGV. V gave up 5 bases and J gave up 6 bases, with 17 bases separating them. The CDR3 extends over 16 amino acids. CDR3 sequence: CASSPRDSRANSPLHF. In DNA form, the CDR3 reads TGTGCCAGCAGCCCCCGCGACAGTCGAGCTAATTCACCCCTCCACTTT.